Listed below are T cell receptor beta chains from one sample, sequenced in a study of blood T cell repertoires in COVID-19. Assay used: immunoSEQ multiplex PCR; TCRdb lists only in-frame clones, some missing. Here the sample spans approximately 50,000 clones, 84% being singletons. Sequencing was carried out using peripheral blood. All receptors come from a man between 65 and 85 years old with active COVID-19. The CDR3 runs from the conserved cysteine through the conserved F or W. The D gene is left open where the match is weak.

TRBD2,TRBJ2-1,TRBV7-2,CASSLEAGGSYNEQFF
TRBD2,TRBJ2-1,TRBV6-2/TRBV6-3,CASSPTSGPSSYNEQFF
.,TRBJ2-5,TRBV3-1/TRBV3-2,CASSQDRETQYF
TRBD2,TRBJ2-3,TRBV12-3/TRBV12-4,CASSYASGGTQYF
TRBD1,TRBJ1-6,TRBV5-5,CASSTGTGGDNSPLHF
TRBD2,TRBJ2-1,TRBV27,CASSSSGTSGRPRGNEQFF
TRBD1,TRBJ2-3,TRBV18,CASSPVTGSTDTQYF
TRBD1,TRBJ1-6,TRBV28,CASSLGGWDSNNSPLHF
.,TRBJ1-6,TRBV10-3,CAISDRWAPYNSPLHF
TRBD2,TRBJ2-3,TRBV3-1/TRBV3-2,CASSGRGTDTQYF
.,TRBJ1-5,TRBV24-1,CATSDFPQSNQPQHF
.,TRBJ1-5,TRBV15,CATSRDLTGPQHF
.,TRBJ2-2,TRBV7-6,CASSWQSANTGELFF
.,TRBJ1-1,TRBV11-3,CASSQTDRNEAFF
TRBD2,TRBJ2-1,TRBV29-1,CSAREVSGVNNEQFF
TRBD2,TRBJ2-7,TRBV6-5,CASSRTSGSSYEQYF
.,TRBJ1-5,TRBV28,CASSEGDSNQPQHF
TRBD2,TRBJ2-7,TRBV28,CASSFVSASGRASYEQYF
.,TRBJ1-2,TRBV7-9,CASSLSAGPRGYTF
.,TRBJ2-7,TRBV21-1,CASRRGGYEQYF
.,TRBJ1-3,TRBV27,CASWAHANSGNTIYF
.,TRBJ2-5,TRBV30,CAWIRDLETQYF
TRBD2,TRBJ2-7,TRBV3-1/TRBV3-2,CASSRSAGGAYEQYF
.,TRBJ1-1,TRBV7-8,CASSVRVGTEAFF
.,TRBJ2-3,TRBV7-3,CASSFLSGTSTDTQYF
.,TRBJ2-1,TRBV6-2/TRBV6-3,CASSYSMVAENYNEQFF
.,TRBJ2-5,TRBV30,CAWSVLGGRGETQYF
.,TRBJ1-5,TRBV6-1,CASSERGYSNQPQHF
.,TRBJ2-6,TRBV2,CASWRGTISGANVLTF
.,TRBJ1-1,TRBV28,CASRTGLTEAFF